Listed below are T cell receptor beta chains from one sample, sequenced in a study of technical replicates of blood from four donors. TCRdb's table, derived via immunoSEQ multiplex PCR, lists solely in-frame clones and lacks some. The data contain approximately 87,000 clones, 75% to 95% of them singletons. What was sequenced was T cells isolated from PBMCs. The source is a human donor in good health. Some clones in this sample may be carry-over from other donors' samples. Each CDR3 is given with its conserved first and last residue. Clone size is shown for a subset of rows, as once, few, many or a class of expanded clone.

j_call: TRBJ2-7
clone_size: NA
v_call: TRBV15
cdr3_aa: CATSITDRGYEQYF

j_call: TRBJ2-3
clone_size: once
v_call: TRBV27
cdr3_aa: CASSWGTSGRTIDTQYF

j_call: TRBJ1-1
clone_size: NA
v_call: TRBV9
cdr3_aa: CASSVRTRGNTEAFF

j_call: TRBJ1-4
clone_size: NA
v_call: TRBV19
cdr3_aa: CASTETGGTREGEKLFF

j_call: TRBJ1-3
clone_size: NA
v_call: TRBV7-8
cdr3_aa: CASSYVHSSGNTIYF

j_call: TRBJ2-7
clone_size: NA
v_call: TRBV28
cdr3_aa: CASSFFGVSYEQYF

j_call: TRBJ1-4
clone_size: NA
v_call: TRBV4-2
cdr3_aa: CASSRGVGTDPEKLFF

j_call: TRBJ2-7
clone_size: NA
v_call: TRBV28
cdr3_aa: CASTPTGGAYHEQYF

j_call: TRBJ1-5
clone_size: NA
v_call: TRBV25-1
cdr3_aa: CASRQGENQPQHF

j_call: TRBJ2-1
clone_size: NA
v_call: TRBV18
cdr3_aa: CASSPLGGDEQFF

j_call: TRBJ2-7
clone_size: NA
v_call: TRBV4-1
cdr3_aa: CASSQGGQGPYEQYF

j_call: TRBJ2-3
clone_size: once
v_call: TRBV2
cdr3_aa: CASSVWEQGDTDTQYF

j_call: TRBJ2-2
clone_size: NA
v_call: TRBV5-1
cdr3_aa: CASKSDSNTGELFF

j_call: TRBJ1-4
clone_size: NA
v_call: TRBV7-2
cdr3_aa: CASRNREGKLFF

j_call: TRBJ2-5
clone_size: NA
v_call: TRBV18
cdr3_aa: CASSPRNAGGETQYF

j_call: TRBJ1-2
clone_size: NA
v_call: TRBV19
cdr3_aa: CASSIVSTGLPYGYTF

j_call: TRBJ2-2
clone_size: NA
v_call: TRBV18
cdr3_aa: CASSPREANTGELFF

j_call: TRBJ2-5
clone_size: NA
v_call: TRBV5-4
cdr3_aa: CASSQRTSGRVAQYF

j_call: TRBJ1-2
clone_size: NA
v_call: TRBV28
cdr3_aa: CASTRAEEGYTF

j_call: TRBJ1-2
clone_size: once
v_call: TRBV9
cdr3_aa: CASSGRESSYTF

j_call: TRBJ2-7
clone_size: NA
v_call: TRBV6-5
cdr3_aa: CASRIGERHEQYF

j_call: TRBJ2-5
clone_size: NA
v_call: TRBV18
cdr3_aa: CASSPRLRAGETQYF

j_call: TRBJ2-7
clone_size: once
v_call: TRBV13
cdr3_aa: CASRLRLAGSWEQYF

j_call: TRBJ2-3
clone_size: NA
v_call: TRBV2
cdr3_aa: CASETDSSTDTQYF

j_call: TRBJ2-1
clone_size: NA
v_call: TRBV5-4
cdr3_aa: CASRIDLGDNEQFF

j_call: TRBJ2-5
clone_size: NA
v_call: TRBV2
cdr3_aa: CASSSLLAGVKETQYF

j_call: TRBJ2-1
clone_size: NA
v_call: TRBV6-1
cdr3_aa: CATAYFSYNEQFF

j_call: TRBJ1-5
clone_size: few
v_call: TRBV7-2
cdr3_aa: CASSLTAYSNQPQHF

j_call: TRBJ1-1
clone_size: NA
v_call: TRBV27
cdr3_aa: CASRGQENTEAFF

j_call: TRBJ1-1
clone_size: NA
v_call: TRBV29-1
cdr3_aa: CSVTDLSNTEAFF

j_call: TRBJ1-2
clone_size: NA
v_call: TRBV19
cdr3_aa: CASTSGTGGRYGYTF

j_call: TRBJ1-5
clone_size: NA
v_call: TRBV2
cdr3_aa: CASSVGTGGSSNQPQHF

j_call: TRBJ1-6
clone_size: once
v_call: TRBV4-1
cdr3_aa: CASSQDAVGTGGQSLHF

j_call: TRBJ1-5
clone_size: NA
v_call: TRBV19
cdr3_aa: CASSTGVFSNQPQHF

j_call: TRBJ2-4
clone_size: NA
v_call: TRBV2
cdr3_aa: CASRELAGGLAKNIQYF